This TCR beta chain was retrieved from a study of T cell responses to AZD1222 COVID-19 vaccine. The assay was immunoSEQ multiplex PCR, and TCRdb's table has in-frame clones only and misses some. Here the sample spans some 150,000 clones, 90% to 95% being singletons. CDR3 length equals 14 residues. Trimming removed 3 bases at V and 3 bases at J, with 8 bases between. The germline CDR1 and CDR2 sequences are LNHDA and SQIVND (reference sequence). This rearrangement joins TRBV19 to TRBJ2-2; D not certain. This receptor was taken from an adult in good health. The specimen comprised peripheral blood, sampled on day 0 of MenACWY control vaccination. CDR3 coding DNA: TGTGCCAGTAGTATGGCGGCCCACACCGGGGAGCTGTTTTTT. Its translation: CASSMAAHTGELFF.